Presented here are 10 T cell receptor beta chains from one specimen sequenced in a study of blood T cell repertoires in COVID-19. Repertoires were generated with immunoSEQ multiplex PCR, while TCRdb's copy carries only in-frame clones and drops some. The sample lists 180,000 or so clones; roughly 76% were seen once. Sequenced: peripheral blood. Every receptor here comes from a middle-aged woman with COVID-19, enrolled during active disease.

The rearrangement uses TRBV2 and TRBJ1-5; D may be TRBD1 (5 bases). The V gene's germline CDR1 is SNHLY and CDR2 FYNNEI. The CDR3 is made up of 14 amino acids. Trimming took 5 bases from V and 3 from J, leaving 11 bases between them. In nucleotides, the CDR3 is TGTGCCAGCAGTTTTACAGGTTCCAATCAGCCCCAGCATTTT. It codes for CASSFTGSNQPQHF.

This clone has only one observation. The genes are TRBV6-5 and TRBJ1-5; TRBD1 matches 7 bases. Germline CDR1 is MNHEY and CDR2 is SVGAGI. V was clipped by 6 bases and J by 3 bases; unmatched bases: 8. This CDR3 is built from 15 residues. In nucleotides, the CDR3 is TGTGCCAGCAGCCCGACAGGGACATACAATCAGCCCCAGCATTTT. Translated: CASSPTGTYNQPQHF.

The chain uses TRBV5-1 and TRBJ1-4, with 7 positions matching TRBD1. The germline gives CDR1 SGHRS, CDR2 YFSETQ. Trimming removed 4 bases from V and 5 bases from J; junction bases left unmatched: 5. The CDR3 extends over 14 amino acids. The CDR3 here is CASSPRQGNEKLFF. Written as DNA, the CDR3 is TGCGCCAGCAGCCCTCGACAGGGAAATGAAAAACTGTTTTTT.

In this sample, this clone turned up once. V gene TRBV27 combines with J gene TRBJ2-3, with a tentative D call TRBD2 (7 bases). The CDR3 length is 15 residues. The V gene lost 3 bases and the J gene lost 5 bases, with 15 bases spanning the gap. Germline values: CDR1 MNHEY, CDR2 SMNVEV (reference sequence). CDR3 sequence reads: CASSFSGGAIDTQYF. DNA for the CDR3: TGTGCCAGCAGTTTTAGTGGGGGGGCGATAGATACGCAGTATTTT.

The rearrangement uses TRBV23-1 and TRBJ1-3; D call uncertain. TRBV23-1 is reported as an ORF; its role is uncertain. Trimming left V 2 bases short and J 0 bases short, with 20 bases between. This CDR3 is 19 amino acids long. The CDR3 sequence is CASSQRILTREYSGNTIYF. CDR3 DNA sequence: TGCGCCAGCAGTCAACGAATCTTGACTAGGGAGTACTCTGGAAACACCATATATTTT.

Worth noting for this clone: The same CDR3 can be traced to other DNA sequences in this sample. The chain employs TRBV27 and TRBJ2-7; D is undetermined. V gave up 0 bases and J gave up 3 bases, with 6 bases separating them. The CDR3 is 13 residues long. Germline CDR1 and CDR2: MNHEY and SMNVEV (reference sequence). Here the CDR3 reads CASSLSPSYEQYF. The CDR3 DNA sequence: TGTGCCAGCAGTTTATCTCCGAGCTACGAGCAGTACTTC.

V and J are TRBV28 and TRBJ1-6; D remains ambiguous. This CDR3 has 14 amino acids. The germline V and J ends were trimmed by 7 bases and 5 bases, with 12 bases remaining between them. CDR1 and CDR2 (germline): MDHEN, SYDVKM. Here the CDR3 DNA reads TGTGCCAGCATACCGGGAAATCATAATTCACCCCTCCACTTT. Protein product: CASIPGNHNSPLHF.

The gene calls are TRBV7-8 and TRBJ1-3; D ambiguous. Germline V gene sequence: CDR1 SGHVS, CDR2 FQNEAQ. This CDR3 contains 16 residues. V was shortened by 0 bases and J by 0 bases, with 9 bases between the two germline ends. DNA for the CDR3: TGTGCCAGCAGCTTAGCGAGGGCAGCCTCTGGAAACACCATATATTTT. Translated: CASSLARAASGNTIYF.

The chain carries TRBV12-3 or TRBV12-4 and TRBJ2-5, with 7 positions matching TRBD1. This CDR3 is 13 amino acids long. Unmatched junction bases numbered 7, after V lost 7 bases and J lost 5 bases. CDR3 nucleotides: TGTGCCAGCAACTGGGACAGTGGCGAGACCCAGTACTTC. This gives the protein CASNWDSGETQYF.

This clone was detected only once. This chain connects TRBV27 to TRBJ2-7; tentative D call: TRBD1 (5 bases). This CDR3 spans 16 amino acids. The germline CDR1 and CDR2 sequences are MNHEY and SMNVEV (reference sequence). Deletions cut 8 bases from V and 5 bases from J, with 25 bases between. The CDR3 DNA is TGTGCCAGCGGCTATCAGTGGGGCAAGTCATTCCACGAGCAGTACTTC. Amino acids: CASGYQWGKSFHEQYF.